This T cell receptor (beta chain) was sequenced in a study of T cell responses to AZD1222 COVID-19 vaccine (dated by TCRdb to the early 2020s). Notes on the research overall: Because spike-specific TCR depth and breadth did not differ between the two schedules, AZD1222 recipients who got a second dose at roughly 4 weeks were pooled with those who got a second dose at roughly 12 weeks. A total of 233 trial participants underwent TCR sequencing, of whom 200 to 220 received two doses of AZD1222 and about 26 received two doses of the MenACWY control vaccine. Enrollment into the trials was organized by age into subgroups of 18-55, 56-69 and 70-plus years, and those subgroups contained roughly 150, 30 and 60 TCR-sequenced participants, respectively.

Per the publication, the time point label means: baseline before first vaccination. Vaccinee samples were obtained from the UK trials COV001 and COV002, which included a single-blind randomized controlled phase 2/3 trial of AZD1222 (ChAdOx1 nCoV-19) in healthy adults. For TCRbeta chain sequencing, PBMC samples were collected from trial participants at day 0 and at day 28 after the second dose. The CDR3 regions of human TCRbeta chains were analyzed by immunosequencing. The paper's data handling went like this. TCRs in the repertoires were matched against a reference library of SARS-CoV-2-specific TCRs that had been generated with the MIRA antigen-specificity platform. Breadth was defined as the fraction of unique TCRs that were SARS-CoV-2-associated. Depth was defined as the fraction of total T cells that were SARS-CoV-2-associated. Using the MIRA data, each spike-specific TCR was assigned both to the spike region to which the TCR was reactive and to a CD4 or CD8 class. Log10-transformed breadth and depth values were compared by one-way ANOVA with Sidak's multiple comparisons tests. Imported from immuneACCESS, the table was reduced by TCRdb to in-frame sequences with V and J called. These copies leave out some clones; in studies compared against another copy, an unresolved V gene accounts for under half, and the cause of the remainder is not known. V and J calls and clone size are as listed in that table; D and trimming were resolved from the DNA. A total of around 140,000 clones appear in this sample, roughly 90% of them only once. Clones ranked in the top ten supply 6.3% of the sample.

Details on this clone: No antigen is known for it. Base quality data are lacking; no much larger clone is found one base away.

There are 12 amino acids in the CDR3, from cysteine to phenylalanine inclusive. Here the CDR3 DNA is all that survives: 36 bases in frame from base 1. From a lookup of the germline V gene, CDR1 and CDR2 are LGHNA and YSLEER. V loses 3 bases at its end and J loses 8 bases; junction bases beyond the gene matches: 3. What the research found in general, with its limitations: Most participants were white British and females outnumbered males, and the authors suggested that clonal diversity may have been underestimated. Epitopes outside the regions mutated in the B.1.351 and B.1.1.7 variants were reportedly recognized by nearly half of the unique spike-specific TCRs. The 56-69-year group was small, and its depth increase did not reach significance, likely because of low power. The whole spike protein was spanned by vaccine-associated CD4 TCRs, and dominant responses were seen in regions 160-218 and 743-854. After two AZD1222 doses, both the breadth and the depth of spike-specific TCRs were significantly higher than at day 0 and than in MenACWY recipients. Conclusions about previously exposed vaccinees were limited because only six AZD1222 recipients were SARS-CoV-2 seropositive at baseline. No day 14 peak-response samples were available, so repertoires were characterized only after the peak T cell response.

Sequencing was performed on peripheral blood, taken on day 0 of AZD1222 vaccination. The V and J segments used are TRBV4-3 and TRBJ1-2; 7 nucleotides in the junction match TRBD1. The receptor was isolated from an adult in good health. The bases read TGCGCCAGCAGCCACACAGGGGTCGGCTACACCTTC. This translates into CASSHTGVGYTF.